These T cell receptor beta chains were read from a single sample in a study of blood T cells in healthy people across ages. TCRdb passed the 5' RACE reads through MiXCR, listing each CDR3 protein once. The repertoire consists of just over 1 million distinct CDR3 sequences, with 35% to 55% occurring once and the leading ten covering approximately 17%. Sequenced sample: blood. These receptors all stem from an older woman in good health. The CDR3 runs from the conserved cysteine through the conserved F or W. Fields, in order: V gene, J gene, D gene, clone size, CDR3 protein, CDR3 DNA. A D gene is named only where the DNA matches it firmly. Some rows mark clone size as missing; the rest say once, few, many or name a class of expanded clone.

>TRBV11-2|TRBJ1-1|NA|NA
CASSLGIAGVAAFF
TGTGCCAGCAGCTTAGGGATAGCAGGGGTTGCAGCTTTCTTT
>TRBV28|TRBJ2-7|TRBD1|NA
CASSLLTGMHEQYF
TGTGCCAGCAGTTTATTGACAGGGATGCACGAGCAGTACTTC
>TRBV24-1|TRBJ2-7|NA|NA
CATGDYRVYEQYF
TGTGCCACCGGTGATTACAGGGTATACGAGCAGTACTTC
>TRBV20-1|TRBJ2-1|TRBD2|few
CSARDQGQGGPTGTSGRDEQFF
TGCAGTGCTAGAGATCAGGGACAGGGGGGACCCACCGGGACTAGCGGGAGAGATGAGCAGTTCTTC
>TRBV6-2/TRBV6-3|TRBJ2-1|NA|NA
CASSYSKRGSGVNPYNEQFF
TGTGCCAGCAGTTACTCGAAACGCGGTTCGGGGGTAAATCCCTACAATGAGCAGTTCTTC
>TRBV20-1|TRBJ2-1|NA|few
CSARGRKGNEQFF
TGCAGTGCTAGGGGGCGAAAGGGCAATGAGCAGTTCTTC
>TRBV12-3/TRBV12-4|TRBJ2-4|NA|NA
CASSLGGPPKNIQYF
TGTGCCAGCAGTTTAGGGGGGCCCCCTAAAAACATTCAGTACTTC
>TRBV29-1|TRBJ2-3|NA|NA
CSLVLGDTQYF
TGTTCTCTAGTGCTTGGAGATACGCAGTATTTT
>TRBV4-2|TRBJ2-1|NA|NA
CASSQFSGSSYNEQFF
TGTGCCAGCAGCCAATTCTCCGGGAGCTCCTACAATGAGCAGTTCTTC
>TRBV5-1|TRBJ1-2|TRBD1|NA
CASSIGQGGYTF
TGCGCCAGCAGCATCGGACAGGGTGGCTACACCTTC
>TRBV10-1|TRBJ2-1|NA|NA
CASSESASNEQFF
TGCGCCAGCAGTGAGTCGGCCAGCAATGAGCAGTTCTTC
>TRBV6-5|TRBJ2-5|NA|few
CASSYSSLEETQYF
TGTGCCAGCAGTTACTCATCCCTAGAAGAGACCCAGTACTTC
>TRBV29-1|TRBJ1-2|NA|NA
CSVHQSNYGYTF
TGCAGCGTTCATCAGTCTAACTATGGCTACACCTTC
>TRBV6-6|TRBJ2-5|TRBD1|NA
CASRRTGWGETQYF
TGTGCCAGCAGGCGGACAGGGTGGGGAGAGACCCAGTACTTC
>TRBV27|TRBJ2-3|NA|NA
CASGLAFTDTQYF
TGTGCCAGTGGGCTAGCTTTCACAGATACGCAGTATTTT
>TRBV29-1|TRBJ2-7|NA|NA
CSVKRIGYEQYF
TGCAGCGTTAAGAGGATCGGATACGAGCAGTACTTC
>TRBV5-1|TRBJ2-1|NA|few
CASSFPGSDEQFF
TGCGCCAGCAGCTTTCCCGGGAGCGACGAGCAGTTCTTC